What follows are 27 T cell receptor beta chains derived from one specimen sequenced in a study of cytomegalovirus exposure and HLA in healthy donors. PCR used 60 Vbeta primers and 13 Jbeta primers. Clones were sequenced by immunoSEQ multiplex PCR, and TCRdb holds only the in-frame ones, with some missing. The sample records some 150,000 clones, 75% to 85% being singletons. Sequencing used PBMCs. The receptor set was obtained from a female donor in good health and CMV-seropositive.

V is TRBV18 and J is TRBJ1-3, with unresolved D. Germline loops: CDR1 KGHSH, CDR2 LQKENI. The CDR3 has 13 amino acids. V lost 6 bases to trimming and J lost 4 bases, with 10 bases between them. The CDR3 is CASSPGSGNTIYF. CDR3 nucleotides: TGTGCCAGCTCCCCGGGGTCCGGAAACACCATATATTTT.

The chain couples TRBV11-2 to TRBJ2-2, with D possibly TRBD2 on 5 matching bases. The germline CDR1 and CDR2 sequences are SGHAT and FQNNGV. The CDR3 length is 16 residues. Trimming removed 5 bases at V and 6 bases at J, with 19 bases between. CDR3 in amino acids: CASSPDEGIGAGELFF. The CDR3 nucleotides read TGTGCCAGCAGCCCCGATGAGGGAATTGGGGCCGGGGAGCTGTTTTTT.

This clone was detected only once. The chain joins TRBV9 to TRBJ1-3; D not resolved. The CDR3 has 15 amino acids. Deletions cut 0 bases from V and 0 bases from J, with 7 bases between. Germline values: CDR1 SGDLS, CDR2 YYNGEE. CDR3 in DNA: TGTGCCAGCAGCGTAGATTGGAGCTCTGGAAACACCATATATTTT. Translation: CASSVDWSSGNTIYF.

The table lists this clone with a few counts. A read error may produce the germline difference seen at one junction end. The chain uses TRBV7-9 and TRBJ1-1; D unclear. The CDR3 runs to 14 residues. The germline gives CDR1 SEHNR, CDR2 FQNEAQ (reference sequence). CDR3 DNA sequence: TGTTCCAGCAGCTTAGCGTCAGAAAACACTGAAGCTTTCTTT. Protein product: CSSSLASENTEAFF.

V and J are TRBV5-1 and TRBJ2-1, with TRBD1 matching over 9 bases. V shed 0 bases and J 2 bases; nucleotides not matched to a gene: 6. The CDR3 spans 17 residues. Germline V lookup: CDR1 SGHRS, CDR2 YFSETQ. CDR3 sequence (DNA): TGCGCCAGCAGCTTGGCCCGGGGGACAGGGACCTACAATGAGCAGTTCTTC. This codes for CASSLARGTGTYNEQFF.

This clone was observed once. This chain joins TRBV6-6 and TRBJ2-1; D may be TRBD2 (5 bases). CDR3 size: 11 residues. Per germline, CDR1 MNHNY and CDR2 SVGAGI (reference sequence). V was trimmed by 6 bases and J by 9 bases, leaving 9 bases between them. DNA for the CDR3: TGTGCCAGCAGCGGCGAGGGTGAGCAGTTCTTC. Its protein product is CASSGEGEQFF.

This clone has just a few counts. This chain links TRBV5-6 with TRBJ2-5; TRBD1 matches 8 bases. The CDR3 spans 14 residues. Germline assignment: CDR1 SGHDT and CDR2 YYEEEE. V was clipped by 4 bases and J by 4 bases; unmatched bases: 6. The CDR3 DNA reads TGTGCCAGCAGCCCGGACAGGGTACGAGAGACCCAGTACTTC. Translation: CASSPDRVRETQYF. The full variable domain, its missing parts supplied by reference TRBV5-6 and TRBJ2-5, is DAGVTQSPTHLIKTRGQQVTLRCSPKSGHDTVSWYQQALGQGPQFIFQYYEEEERQRGNFPDRFSGHQFPNYSSELNVNALLLGDSALYLCASSPDRVRETQYFGPGTRLLVL.

The chain recombines TRBV25-1 with TRBJ1-5, with 9 bases that match TRBD1. The germline CDR1 and CDR2 sequences are MGHDK and SYGVNS. The CDR3 loop spans 16 amino acids. J lost 0 bases, V lost 5 bases, and 5 bases had no gene match. The chain's CDR3 is CASSSRDRDSNQPQHF. In nucleotides, the CDR3 is TGTGCCAGCAGTTCCCGGGACAGGGATAGCAATCAGCCCCAGCATTTT.

Comments on this clone: The junction and the germline gene differ at one end; a read error may be behind it. The sample carries other DNA sequences with the same CDR3. The chain is built from TRBV7-2 and TRBJ2-1; 11 bases align to TRBD2. Germline V gene lookup returns CDR1 SGHTA and CDR2 FQGNSA. The CDR3 has 14 residues. For the CDR3, the DNA is TGCGCCAGCAGCCGACTAGCGGGGAACAATGAGCAGTTCTTC. It is translated as CASSRLAGNNEQFF.

The genes are TRBV11-3 and TRBJ2-3; 15 bases agree with TRBD2. This CDR3 is 17 amino acids long. Unmatched junction bases numbered 5, after V lost 5 bases and J lost 2 bases. Germline V CDR1 and CDR2: SGHNT, YENEEA. The CDR3 DNA reads as TGTGCCAGCAGCCAAGGACTAGCGGGGGGGCCCACAGATACGCAGTATTTT. This gives the protein CASSQGLAGGPTDTQYF.

The CDR3 DNA reads TGTGCCAGCAGTCCCCAGGGGGACTCTAAAGAGACCCAGTACTTC. Its translation: CASSPQGDSKETQYF. The chain has TRBV27 and TRBJ2-5; tentatively, D is TRBD1 (7 bases). Germline V gene lookup returns CDR1 MNHEY and CDR2 SMNVEV (reference sequence). The CDR3 runs to 15 residues. Trimming pared 5 bases from V and 3 bases from J, leaving 16 bases between.

V usage is TRBV6-1 and J usage is TRBJ2-4, with D maybe TRBD2 (6 bases). The CDR3 is made up of 13 amino acids. Trimming pared 6 bases from V and 0 bases from J, leaving 6 bases between. The germline V gene has CDR1 MNHNS and CDR2 SASEGT. This CDR3 is CASRGLAKNIQYF. In DNA form, the CDR3 reads TGTGCCAGCAGGGGACTAGCCAAAAACATTCAGTACTTC.

This clone was seen once. J is TRBJ2-7 and V is TRBV28; TRBD1 might be the D (6 bases). V gave up 7 bases and J gave up 0 bases, with 10 bases separating them. The CDR3 sequence is 13 residues long. CDR1 and CDR2 from the germline V gene are MDHEN and SYDVKM. The CDR3 loop is CASTPGVSYEQYF. CDR3 DNA: TGTGCCAGCACCCCAGGGGTCTCCTACGAGCAGTACTTC.

The genes are TRBV18 and TRBJ1-3, with 9 bases lining up with TRBD1. Germline trimming cut 5 bases from V and 0 bases from J; bases unmatched to any gene: 5. Germline CDR1 is KGHSH and CDR2 is LQKENI. The CDR3 sequence is 16 residues long. The chain's CDR3 is CASSTGTGSSGNTIYF. The CDR3, as DNA: TGTGCCAGCTCAACGGGGACAGGGAGCTCTGGAAACACCATATATTTT.

This clone has a handful of counts. The chain recombines TRBV10-3 with TRBJ1-2, with D unresolved. The germline V gene has CDR1 ENHRY and CDR2 SYGVKD. This CDR3 region has 13 residues. V lost 2 bases to trimming and J lost 3 bases, with 7 bases between them. The CDR3 DNA sequence: TGTGCCATCAGTGAGGCCCTAGACTATGGCTACACCTTC. Translation: CAISEALDYGYTF.

This rearrangement joins TRBV15 to TRBJ1-5; the match to TRBD1 covers 8 bases. V was pared by 0 bases and J by 6 bases, with 13 bases of the junction left unmatched. Germline lookup yields CDR1 LNHNV and CDR2 YYDKDF (reference sequence). This CDR3 contains 18 residues. CDR3 sequence reads: CATSRDTSAAGGFQPQHF. In DNA form, the CDR3 reads TGTGCCACCAGCAGAGACACCAGCGCGGCAGGGGGCTTTCAGCCCCAGCATTTT.

The rearrangement joins TRBV7-6 to TRBJ2-2; D not resolved. The CDR3 is 14 residues long. Trimming took 3 bases from V and 1 from J, leaving 6 bases between them. Germline-derived CDR1 and CDR2 are SGHVS and FNYEAQ. The CDR3 DNA is TGTGCCAGCAGCTTGTCAATGAACACCGGGGAGCTGTTTTTT. Translation: CASSLSMNTGELFF.

V usage is TRBV15 and J usage is TRBJ2-5; a weak D match, TRBD2 (5 bases). Deletions cut 4 bases from V and 2 bases from J, with 8 bases between. The germline V gene has CDR1 LNHNV and CDR2 YYDKDF (reference sequence). There are 13 residues in the CDR3. The DNA for the CDR3 is TGTGCCACCAGCACCCGGACTCAAGAGACCCAGTACTTC. This codes for CATSTRTQETQYF.

The chain recombines TRBV2 with TRBJ2-7; 8 bases map to TRBD1. The germline V gene encodes CDR1 SNHLY and CDR2 FYNNEI. This CDR3 has 17 residues. The J segment lost 2 bases and the V segment lost 1 base, leaving 10 bases of the junction unmatched. CDR3 loop: CASSEGAPGGSPYEQYF. Written as DNA, the CDR3 is TGTGCCAGCAGTGAAGGAGCCCCAGGGGGCTCCCCCTACGAGCAGTACTTC. Together with reference TRBV2 and TRBJ2-7, the CDR3 gives the full variable domain: EPEVTQTPSHQVTQMGQEVILRCVPISNHLYFYWYRQILGQKVEFLVSFYNNEISEKSEIFDDQFSVERPDGSNFTLKIRSTKLEDSAMYFCASSEGAPGGSPYEQYFGPGTRLTVT.

The V gene is TRBV14, the J gene TRBJ1-1; tentatively, D is TRBD1 (6 bases). The CDR3 covers 12 residues. V lost 5 bases to trimming and J lost 11 bases, with 15 bases between them. Looked up from germline, CDR1 is SGHDN and CDR2 is FVKESK. The CDR3 loop is CASSSITGNAFF. CDR3 sequence (DNA): TGTGCCAGCAGCAGTATTACAGGGAATGCTTTCTTT.

This chain links TRBV5-3 with TRBJ2-1; 7 nucleotides line up with TRBD1. TRBV5-3 is designated an ORF whose function remains uncertain. Trimming removed 6 bases from V and 7 bases from J; junction bases left unmatched: 4. The CDR3 consists of 12 residues. The chain's CDR3 is CARKTGPNEQFF. The CDR3 DNA reads as TGTGCCAGAAAGACAGGGCCTAATGAGCAGTTCTTC.

The V call is TRBV6-5, the J call TRBJ1-2, with 9 bases lining up with TRBD1. From germline, CDR1 is MNHEY and CDR2 SVGAGI. The CDR3 length is 14 residues. The junction had 7 bases not matched to a gene; V was cut back by 7 bases and J by 4 bases. The CDR3 nucleotides read TGTGCCAGCACCCGCGGACAGGGGACCTATGGCTACACCTTC. It translates to CASTRGQGTYGYTF.

This rearrangement joins TRBV30 to TRBJ2-5; D possibly corresponds to TRBD2 (5 bases). V was clipped by 4 bases and J by 2 bases, with 11 bases between them. CDR1 is GTSNPN, CDR2 SVGIG, per germline (reference sequence). The CDR3 has 13 amino acids. CDR3 region: CAWTYSGQETQYF. DNA for the CDR3: TGTGCCTGGACATACAGCGGACAAGAGACCCAGTACTTC.

A few counts support this clone. The genes are TRBV30 and TRBJ1-2; D is ambiguous. Trimming cost V 3 bases and J 2 bases, with 19 bases left between them. CDR1 is GTSNPN, CDR2 SVGIG, per germline (reference sequence). The CDR3 is 16 residues long. The CDR3 sequence: CAWRGYREPKNYGYTF. The DNA of the CDR3 is TGTGCCTGGAGAGGCTACAGAGAACCTAAAAACTATGGCTACACCTTC.

The chain links TRBV7-3 to TRBJ2-7; D is possibly TRBD2 (5 bases). V lost 5 bases to trimming and J lost 6 bases, with 17 bases between them. Germline CDR1 SGHTA, CDR2 FQGTGA. The CDR3 has 14 amino acids. The CDR3 region has the DNA TGTGCCAGCAGCCCAGTTGGCGGGTCGGGCGAGCAGTACTTC. Amino acid sequence: CASSPVGGSGEQYF.

The chain carries TRBV5-1 and TRBJ2-1; 8 bases map to TRBD2. The CDR3 has 14 amino acids. Trimming took 4 bases from V and 8 from J; bases not matched to a gene: 8. Germline CDR1 reads SGHRS; CDR2 reads YFSETQ. CDR3 bases: TGCGCCAGCAGCCCCGTAGCGGGATTCGATGAGCAGTTCTTC. This sequence encodes CASSPVAGFDEQFF.

This chain uses TRBV28 with TRBJ2-3; 7 nucleotides align to TRBD2. This CDR3 has 15 amino acids. The ends lost 4 bases at V and 2 bases at J; junction bases unmatched: 6. Per germline, CDR1 MDHEN and CDR2 SYDVKM. The CDR3 nucleotides read TGTGCCAGCAGTTCCCCGGGGGGATCCACAGATACGCAGTATTTT. Amino acids: CASSSPGGSTDTQYF.